These T cell receptor beta chains were read from a single sample in a study of T cells after yellow fever vaccination. TCRdb itself ran the 5' RACE reads through MiXCR, one entry per CDR3 protein. The table records roughly 310,000 distinct CDR3 sequences, 3.6% of them present only once. Source: PBMCs, taken on the day of the yellow fever booster vaccination. These TCRs come from a man between 18 and 29 years old who received the YFV17D yellow fever vaccine. Both conserved end residues are part of each CDR3. D genes are given only for firm matches. Clone size is shown for a subset of rows, as once, few, many or a class of expanded clone.

abundance: few
j_gene: TRBJ2-6
d_gene: TRBD2
v_gene: TRBV27
CDR3nt: TGTGCCAGCAGTTTGCTTAGCGGGGGTCTGGGGGCCAACGTCCTGACTTTC
CDR3aa: CASSLLSGGLGANVLTF

abundance: many
j_gene: TRBJ2-3
d_gene: .
v_gene: TRBV12-3/TRBV12-4
CDR3nt: TGTGCCAGCAGCCTCTTAGATACGCAGTATTTT
CDR3aa: CASSLLDTQYF

abundance: .
j_gene: TRBJ2-7
d_gene: .
v_gene: TRBV29-1
CDR3nt: TGCAGCGTTGAGATCTTCTACGAGCAGTACTTC
CDR3aa: CSVEIFYEQYF

abundance: .
j_gene: TRBJ2-1
d_gene: TRBD1
v_gene: TRBV7-6
CDR3nt: TGTGCCAGCAGCCCAAGCGGGACAGGGGGCGAGGATGAGCAGTTCTTC
CDR3aa: CASSPSGTGGEDEQFF

abundance: few
j_gene: TRBJ2-7
d_gene: .
v_gene: TRBV20-1
CDR3nt: TGCAGTGCTAGGCCCCGGGACTACGAGCAGTACTTC
CDR3aa: CSARPRDYEQYF

abundance: .
j_gene: TRBJ1-1
d_gene: TRBD1
v_gene: TRBV5-6
CDR3nt: TGTGCCAGCGGCTTTTTGACGACAGGGGGAATGAACACTGAAGCTTTCTTT
CDR3aa: CASGFLTTGGMNTEAFF

abundance: few
j_gene: TRBJ2-2
d_gene: .
v_gene: TRBV7-2
CDR3nt: TGTGCCAGCAGCTTCCGGGATACAAACACCGGGGAGCTGTTTTTT
CDR3aa: CASSFRDTNTGELFF

abundance: many
j_gene: TRBJ2-3
d_gene: .
v_gene: TRBV29-1
CDR3nt: TGCAGCGTTGGTGAATGGCGGGGAGGGGGCGATACGCAGTATTTT
CDR3aa: CSVGEWRGGGDTQYF

abundance: many
j_gene: TRBJ2-5
d_gene: TRBD2
v_gene: TRBV29-1
CDR3nt: TGCAGCGTTGCTAGCGGGGGGGCGGCGGCGACCCAGTACTTC
CDR3aa: CSVASGGAAATQYF

abundance: few
j_gene: TRBJ1-1
d_gene: .
v_gene: TRBV12-3/TRBV12-4
CDR3nt: TGTGCCAGCAGTTTTCTCGGGTTGGGAGCTTTCTTT
CDR3aa: CASSFLGLGAFF

abundance: .
j_gene: TRBJ2-3
d_gene: TRBD2
v_gene: TRBV5-5
CDR3nt: TGTGCCAGCAACCTATTAGCGGGGCCGAGCACAGATACGCAGTATTTT
CDR3aa: CASNLLAGPSTDTQYF

abundance: .
j_gene: TRBJ2-1
d_gene: TRBD2
v_gene: TRBV9
CDR3nt: TGTGCCAGCAGCGTAGTAGCGGGCGGGGTTTACAATGAGCAGTTCTTC
CDR3aa: CASSVVAGGVYNEQFF

abundance: many
j_gene: TRBJ1-1
d_gene: .
v_gene: TRBV9
CDR3nt: TGTGCCAGCAGCGAGGAGGCGCGCACTGAAGCTTTCTTT
CDR3aa: CASSEEARTEAFF

abundance: .
j_gene: TRBJ1-5
d_gene: TRBD1
v_gene: TRBV5-5
CDR3nt: TGTGCCAGCAGCCCACGGACAGGTCATAGCAATCAGCCCCAGCATTTT
CDR3aa: CASSPRTGHSNQPQHF

abundance: many
j_gene: TRBJ1-2
d_gene: .
v_gene: TRBV4-1
CDR3nt: TGCGCCAGCAGCCAAGAGTGGGGGAGCAACTATGGCTACACCTTC
CDR3aa: CASSQEWGSNYGYTF

abundance: .
j_gene: TRBJ2-5
d_gene: .
v_gene: TRBV5-4
CDR3nt: TGTGCCAGCAGCGACAGAGATCCAGAGACCCAGTACTTC
CDR3aa: CASSDRDPETQYF

abundance: many
j_gene: TRBJ2-5
d_gene: .
v_gene: TRBV7-2
CDR3nt: TGTGCCAGCAGCCGGTACCAAGAGACCCAGTACTTC
CDR3aa: CASSRYQETQYF

abundance: many
j_gene: TRBJ2-4
d_gene: TRBD2
v_gene: TRBV15
CDR3nt: TGTGCCACCAGCAGAGCCGGGGGGTTAGCGAAAAACATTCAGTACTTC
CDR3aa: CATSRAGGLAKNIQYF

abundance: many
j_gene: TRBJ2-3
d_gene: TRBD1
v_gene: TRBV6-6
CDR3nt: TGTGCCAGCAGTTACTTTCACAGGGGGGGCACAGATACGCAGTATTTT
CDR3aa: CASSYFHRGGTDTQYF

abundance: many
j_gene: TRBJ2-7
d_gene: .
v_gene: TRBV27
CDR3nt: TGTGCCAGCAGCGGACAGCCTTACGAGCAGTACTTC
CDR3aa: CASSGQPYEQYF

abundance: few
j_gene: TRBJ1-1
d_gene: .
v_gene: TRBV5-5
CDR3nt: TGTGCCAGCACCCCTGTCTTTCGCACTGAAGCTTTCTTT
CDR3aa: CASTPVFRTEAFF

abundance: many
j_gene: TRBJ2-7
d_gene: .
v_gene: TRBV2
CDR3nt: TGTGCCAGCCGGCGTGCGGGGACGAACGAGCAGTACTTC
CDR3aa: CASRRAGTNEQYF

abundance: few
j_gene: TRBJ2-1
d_gene: TRBD2
v_gene: TRBV6-4
CDR3nt: TGTGCCAGCAGTGACTCGGCGGGGGGGAATAATGAGCAGTTCTTC
CDR3aa: CASSDSAGGNNEQFF

abundance: .
j_gene: TRBJ2-7
d_gene: .
v_gene: TRBV9
CDR3nt: TGTGCCTGCAGCGTGGGGCAAGGGCGAAGGTACTTC
CDR3aa: CACSVGQGRRYF

abundance: many
j_gene: TRBJ2-5
d_gene: .
v_gene: TRBV7-2
CDR3nt: TGTGCCAGCAGTTTCCCTTACGCAGGGGGGAGAGAGACCCAGTACTTC
CDR3aa: CASSFPYAGGRETQYF

abundance: .
j_gene: TRBJ2-3
d_gene: .
v_gene: TRBV5-6
CDR3nt: TGTGCCAGCAGCTCTGGGGCTTCCCCAGATACGCAGTATTTT
CDR3aa: CASSSGASPDTQYF

abundance: few
j_gene: TRBJ2-1
d_gene: .
v_gene: TRBV29-1
CDR3nt: TGCAGCGTTAGAGAGCTAAGCTACAATGAGCAGTTCTTC
CDR3aa: CSVRELSYNEQFF

abundance: many
j_gene: TRBJ2-3
d_gene: .
v_gene: TRBV6-2/TRBV6-3
CDR3nt: TGTGCCAGCAGTTACGGTCCTCAGTCTGGGGTATACACAGATACGCAGTATTTT
CDR3aa: CASSYGPQSGVYTDTQYF

abundance: .
j_gene: TRBJ2-1
d_gene: TRBD1
v_gene: TRBV7-6
CDR3nt: TGTGCCAGCTCGATCGACAGGGAGCGTGAGCAGTTCTTC
CDR3aa: CASSIDREREQFF

abundance: many
j_gene: TRBJ1-5
d_gene: .
v_gene: TRBV27
CDR3nt: TGTGCCAGCAGTCCACTTCAGGTGAATCAGCCCCAGCATTTT
CDR3aa: CASSPLQVNQPQHF

abundance: .
j_gene: TRBJ2-1
d_gene: .
v_gene: TRBV6-6
CDR3nt: TGTGCCAGCAGAGGGCAGGGGCAGGGTGAGCAGTTCTTC
CDR3aa: CASRGQGQGEQFF

abundance: .
j_gene: TRBJ2-5
d_gene: TRBD1
v_gene: TRBV15
CDR3nt: TGTGCCACCAGCAGAGGGGGGACAGGGCAAGAGACCCAGTACTTC
CDR3aa: CATSRGGTGQETQYF

abundance: few
j_gene: TRBJ1-2
d_gene: TRBD1
v_gene: TRBV7-2
CDR3nt: TGTGCCAGCAGCGAAGAGAGGGACAGGAGACGAGCTAACTATGGCTACACCTTC
CDR3aa: CASSEERDRRRANYGYTF

abundance: few
j_gene: TRBJ2-1
d_gene: .
v_gene: TRBV2
CDR3nt: TGTGCCAGCAGTGAATCGGCGGCACCCTACAATGAGCAGTTCTTC
CDR3aa: CASSESAAPYNEQFF

abundance: many
j_gene: TRBJ2-7
d_gene: .
v_gene: TRBV10-3
CDR3nt: TGTGCCATCAGTTCGGGGTCCCACGAGCAGTACTTC
CDR3aa: CAISSGSHEQYF

abundance: many
j_gene: TRBJ2-2
d_gene: TRBD2
v_gene: TRBV5-1
CDR3nt: TGCGCCAGCAGCGTACTAGCGGGGACCCTTAACACCGGGGAGCTGTTTTTT
CDR3aa: CASSVLAGTLNTGELFF

abundance: many
j_gene: TRBJ2-2
d_gene: TRBD2
v_gene: TRBV12-3/TRBV12-4
CDR3nt: TGTGCCAGCAGTCTGACTAGCGGCCACACCGGGGAGCTGTTTTTT
CDR3aa: CASSLTSGHTGELFF

abundance: few
j_gene: TRBJ2-2
d_gene: TRBD1
v_gene: TRBV5-8
CDR3nt: TGTGCCAGCAGCCGATGGACAGGGGACGACACCGGGGAGCTGTTTTTT
CDR3aa: CASSRWTGDDTGELFF

abundance: many
j_gene: TRBJ2-5
d_gene: .
v_gene: TRBV6-2/TRBV6-3
CDR3nt: TGTGCCAGCAGTTACGGCGGGGAGGGGGGGACCCAGTACTTC
CDR3aa: CASSYGGEGGTQYF

abundance: many
j_gene: TRBJ2-1
d_gene: .
v_gene: TRBV12-3/TRBV12-4
CDR3nt: TGTGCCAGTAGCTTAGCCCCCAGGAACAATGAGCAGTTCTTC
CDR3aa: CASSLAPRNNEQFF

abundance: many
j_gene: TRBJ2-1
d_gene: .
v_gene: TRBV5-1
CDR3nt: TGCGCCAGCAGCTTTGAGGGGAGATGGGAGCAGTTCTTC
CDR3aa: CASSFEGRWEQFF

abundance: many
j_gene: TRBJ2-6
d_gene: .
v_gene: TRBV5-5
CDR3nt: TGTGCCAGCAGCCCAGGTGAGGGCCCTGGGGCCAACGTCCTGACTTTC
CDR3aa: CASSPGEGPGANVLTF

abundance: .
j_gene: TRBJ2-7
d_gene: .
v_gene: TRBV27
CDR3nt: TGTGCCAGCAGTTTTTCTCAGACTGGCGGCGAGCAGTACTTC
CDR3aa: CASSFSQTGGEQYF

abundance: once
j_gene: TRBJ1-4
d_gene: .
v_gene: TRBV6-5
CDR3nt: TGTGCCAGCAGTTACTCGAATGCTAATGAAAAACTGTTTTTT
CDR3aa: CASSYSNANEKLFF

abundance: many
j_gene: TRBJ1-2
d_gene: .
v_gene: TRBV23-1
CDR3nt: TGCGCCAGCGTACCTATCGGCTACACCTTC
CDR3aa: CASVPIGYTF

abundance: few
j_gene: TRBJ2-5
d_gene: .
v_gene: TRBV11-2
CDR3nt: TGTGCCAGCAGCACACGCCCGGGGTTGTGGGAGACCCAGTACTTC
CDR3aa: CASSTRPGLWETQYF